This TCR beta chain was identified in a study of CXCR3-negative and CXCR3-positive naive CD8 T cells. Background on the study: Cumulative TRB read yield was about 140 million, averaging about 1.5 +/- 0.3 million per library.

Study observations and caveats: CXCR3-negative naive cells had less hydrophobic TRB CDR3s than did CXCR3-positive naive cells.

This CDR3 region has 18 residues. Per the germline V gene, CDR1 is MGHDK and CDR2 is SYGVNS. It was by 5' RACE with UMI labels that the TRB cDNA libraries were prepared. Reprocessing the 5' RACE reads, TCRdb reports a single entry for every CDR3 protein and omits DNA. Its listing shows roughly 63,000 distinct CDR3 sequences. Comment on this clonotype: Its antigen is not known.

Material: naive CXCR3+ CD8+ T cells from blood. Specified subset: CD45RO-CCR7+CD27+CD95- naive CD8+ T cells expressing CXCR3 (TNR3+). The chain links TRBV25-1 to TRBJ1-4. The clonotype was recovered from a human donor in good health. Some clones in this sample may be carry-over from other donors' samples. This CDR3 is CASSEYRPRSSLPEKLFF. Looking up the rest from reference TRBV25-1 and TRBJ1-4 gives the full variable domain: EADIYQTPRYLVIGTGKKITLECSQTMGHDKMYWYQQDPGMELHLIHYSYGVNSTEKGDLSSESTVSRIRTEHFPLTLESARPSHTSQYLCASSEYRPRSSLPEKLFFGSGTQLSVL.